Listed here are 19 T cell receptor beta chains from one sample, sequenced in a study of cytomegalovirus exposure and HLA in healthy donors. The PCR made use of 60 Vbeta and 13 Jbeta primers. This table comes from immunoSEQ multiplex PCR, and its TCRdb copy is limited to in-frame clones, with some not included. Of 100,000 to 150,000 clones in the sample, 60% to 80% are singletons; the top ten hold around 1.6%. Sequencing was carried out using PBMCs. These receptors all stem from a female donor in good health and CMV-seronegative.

The CDR3: CASSPDVGSITDTQYF. In DNA, the CDR3 is TGCGCCAGCAGCCCAGACGTTGGGAGTATAACAGATACGCAGTATTTT. The rearrangement links TRBV4-3 to TRBJ2-3, with a tentative D call TRBD2 (5 bases). The ends were cut back, 4 bases at V and 3 bases at J, with 17 bases in the middle. This CDR3 is 16 amino acids long. CDR1 and CDR2 from the germline V gene are LGHNA and YSLEER.

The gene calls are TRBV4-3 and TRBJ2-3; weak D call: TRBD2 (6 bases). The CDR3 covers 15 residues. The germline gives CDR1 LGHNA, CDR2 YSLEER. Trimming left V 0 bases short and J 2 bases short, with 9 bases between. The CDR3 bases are TGCGCCAGCAGCCAAGACTGGACTACCACAGATACGCAGTATTTT. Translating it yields CASSQDWTTTDTQYF.

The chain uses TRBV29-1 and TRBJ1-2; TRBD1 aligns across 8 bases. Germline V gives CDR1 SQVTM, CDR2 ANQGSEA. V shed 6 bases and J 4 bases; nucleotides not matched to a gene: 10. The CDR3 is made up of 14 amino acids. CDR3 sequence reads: CSVLNRGESYGYTF. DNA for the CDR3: TGCAGCGTCCTGAACAGGGGGGAGAGCTATGGCTACACCTTC.

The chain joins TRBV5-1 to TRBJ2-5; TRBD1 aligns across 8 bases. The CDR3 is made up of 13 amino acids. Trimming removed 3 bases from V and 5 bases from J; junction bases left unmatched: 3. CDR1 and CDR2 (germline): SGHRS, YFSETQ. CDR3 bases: TGCGCCAGCAGCTACAGGGGGAGGGAGACCCAGTACTTC. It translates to CASSYRGRETQYF.

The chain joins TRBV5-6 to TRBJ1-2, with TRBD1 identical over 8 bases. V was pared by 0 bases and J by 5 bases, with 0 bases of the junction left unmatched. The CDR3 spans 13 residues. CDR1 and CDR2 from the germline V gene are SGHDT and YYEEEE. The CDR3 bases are TGTGCCAGCAGCTTGGGGACAGGGTATGGCTACACCTTC. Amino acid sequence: CASSLGTGYGYTF.

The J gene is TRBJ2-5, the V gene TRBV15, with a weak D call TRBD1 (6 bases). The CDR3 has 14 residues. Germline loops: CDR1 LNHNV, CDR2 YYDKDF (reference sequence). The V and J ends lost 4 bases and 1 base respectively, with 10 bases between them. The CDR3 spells CATSTGTLQETQYF. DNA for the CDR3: TGTGCCACCAGCACCGGGACACTCCAAGAGACCCAGTACTTC.

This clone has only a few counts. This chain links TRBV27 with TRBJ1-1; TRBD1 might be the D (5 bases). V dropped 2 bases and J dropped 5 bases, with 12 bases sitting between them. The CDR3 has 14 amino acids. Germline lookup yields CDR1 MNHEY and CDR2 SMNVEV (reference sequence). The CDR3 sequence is CASSLRLGATEAFF. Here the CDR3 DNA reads TGTGCCAGCAGTTTAAGGTTAGGGGCTACTGAAGCTTTCTTT.

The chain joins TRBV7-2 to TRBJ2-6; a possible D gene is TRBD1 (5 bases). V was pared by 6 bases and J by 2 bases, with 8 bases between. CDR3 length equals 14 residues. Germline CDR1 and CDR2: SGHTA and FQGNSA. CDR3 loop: CASRPGTGANVLTF. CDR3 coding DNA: TGTGCCAGCAGGCCAGGGACTGGGGCCAACGTCCTGACTTTC. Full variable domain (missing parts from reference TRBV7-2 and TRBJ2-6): GAGVSQSPSNKVTEKGKDVELRCDPISGHTALYWYRQSLGQGLEFLIYFQGNSAPDKSGLPSDRFSAERTGGSVSTLTIQRTQQEDSAVYLCASRPGTGANVLTFGAGSRLTVL.

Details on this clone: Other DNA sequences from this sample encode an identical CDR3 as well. CDR3 in DNA: TGTGCCAGCTCACCGGGCAGAGATACGCAGTATTTT. Protein product: CASSPGRDTQYF. This chain uses TRBV18 with TRBJ2-3; no reliable D call. CDR1 is KGHSH and CDR2 is LQKENI in the germline V gene. Trimming removed 3 bases from V and 5 bases from J, with 6 bases in between. There are 12 residues in the CDR3.

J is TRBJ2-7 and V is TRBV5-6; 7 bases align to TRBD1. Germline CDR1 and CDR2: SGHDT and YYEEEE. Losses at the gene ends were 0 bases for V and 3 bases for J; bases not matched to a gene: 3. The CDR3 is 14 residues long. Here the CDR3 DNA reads TGTGCCAGCAGCTTGGTTCAGGGGGACTACGAGCAGTACTTC. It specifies CASSLVQGDYEQYF.

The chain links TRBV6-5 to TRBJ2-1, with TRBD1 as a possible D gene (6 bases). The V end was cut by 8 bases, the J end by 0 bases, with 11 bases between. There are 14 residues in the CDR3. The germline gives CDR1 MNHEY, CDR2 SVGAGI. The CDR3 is CASERGSSYNEQFF. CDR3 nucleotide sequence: TGTGCCAGCGAGAGGGGGAGCTCCTACAATGAGCAGTTCTTC.

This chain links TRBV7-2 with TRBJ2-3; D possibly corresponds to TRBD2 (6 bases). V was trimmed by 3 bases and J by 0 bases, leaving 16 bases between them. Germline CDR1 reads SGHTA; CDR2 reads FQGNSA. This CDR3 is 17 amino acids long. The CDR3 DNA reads TGTGCCAGCAGCTTCTGGGGGGACCCCTCTAGCACAGATACGCAGTATTTT. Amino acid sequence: CASSFWGDPSSTDTQYF.

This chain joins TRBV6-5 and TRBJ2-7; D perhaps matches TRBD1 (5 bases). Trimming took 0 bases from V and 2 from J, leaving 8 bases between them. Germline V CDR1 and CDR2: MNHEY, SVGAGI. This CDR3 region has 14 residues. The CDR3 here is CASSYSRQTYEQYF. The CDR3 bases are TGTGCCAGCAGTTACTCGAGACAGACCTACGAGCAGTACTTC.

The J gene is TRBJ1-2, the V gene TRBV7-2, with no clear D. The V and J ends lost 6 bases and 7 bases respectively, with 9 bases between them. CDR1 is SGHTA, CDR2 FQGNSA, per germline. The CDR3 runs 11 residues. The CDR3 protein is CASSGGLGYTF. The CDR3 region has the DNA TGTGCCAGCAGTGGAGGGCTTGGCTACACCTTC.

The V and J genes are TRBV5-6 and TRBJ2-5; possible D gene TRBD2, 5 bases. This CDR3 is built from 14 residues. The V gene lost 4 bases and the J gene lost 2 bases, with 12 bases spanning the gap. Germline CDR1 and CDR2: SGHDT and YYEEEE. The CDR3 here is CASSRRYGQETQYF. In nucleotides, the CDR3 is TGTGCCAGCAGCCGGAGGTACGGGCAAGAGACCCAGTACTTC.

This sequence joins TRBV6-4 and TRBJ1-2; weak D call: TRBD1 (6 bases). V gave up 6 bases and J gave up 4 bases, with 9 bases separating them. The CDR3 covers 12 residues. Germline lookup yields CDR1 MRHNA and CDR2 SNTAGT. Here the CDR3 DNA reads TGTGCCAGCAGCACAGGGTTCTATGGCTACACCTTC. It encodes CASSTGFYGYTF.

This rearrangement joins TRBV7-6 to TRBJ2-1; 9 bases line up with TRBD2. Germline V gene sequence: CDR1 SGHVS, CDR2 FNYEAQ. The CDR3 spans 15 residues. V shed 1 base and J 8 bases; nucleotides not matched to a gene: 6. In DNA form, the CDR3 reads TGTGCCAGCAGCTTAGGCGGGAGGGCCGTAGATGAGCAGTTCTTC. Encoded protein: CASSLGGRAVDEQFF. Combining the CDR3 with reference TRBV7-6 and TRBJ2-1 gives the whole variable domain GAGVSQSPRYKVTKRGQDVALRCDPISGHVSLYWYRQALGQGPEFLTYFNYEAQQDKSGLPNDRFSAERPEGSISTLTIQRTEQRDSAMYRCASSLGGRAVDEQFFGPGTRLTVL.

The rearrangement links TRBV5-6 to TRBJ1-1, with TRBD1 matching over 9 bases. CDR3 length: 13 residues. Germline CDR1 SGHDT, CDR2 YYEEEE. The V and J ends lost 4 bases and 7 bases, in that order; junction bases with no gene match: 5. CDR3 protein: CASSIGTGYEAFF. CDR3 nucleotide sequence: TGTGCCAGCAGCATCGGGACAGGGTATGAAGCTTTCTTT.

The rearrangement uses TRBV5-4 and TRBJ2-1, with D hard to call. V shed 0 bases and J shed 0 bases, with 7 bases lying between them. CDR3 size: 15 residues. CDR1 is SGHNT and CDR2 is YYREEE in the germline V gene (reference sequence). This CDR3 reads CASSLEPSSYNEQFF. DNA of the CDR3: TGTGCCAGCAGCTTGGAACCCAGCTCCTACAATGAGCAGTTCTTC.